This note documents a single TCR beta chain sequence. Its antigen specificity is not known. Base qualities are not provided; no much larger clone lies one nucleotide away. The sample originates from a study of control samples from healthy donors and cancer patients (dated by TCRdb to about 2020). The library was produced with the immunoSEQ multiplex PCR assay. The table comes from immuneACCESS by way of TCRdb, which keeps in-frame sequences with V and J called. Part of the clones is missing from these tables; in studies checked, under half for an unresolved V gene and the rest for unknown reasons. The sample has about 140,000 clones on record, roughly nine tenths of them singletons. The top ten hold approximately 9% of the sample. Trimmed from V: 6 bases; trimmed from J: 7 bases; junction bases lacking a gene match: 17. The cysteine opens and the phenylalanine closes a CDR3 of 16 amino acids. Only CDR3 DNA is held: 48 bases, read in frame from base 1. For CDR1 and CDR2, the germline V gene lists MDHEN and SYDVKM.

Sample: blood. This chain is built from TRBV28 and TRBJ2-7, and TRBD1 matches 8 of the central bases. The clonotype originates from a woman aged 25 to 39 in good health. Here the CDR3 is given as CASSAITGTGLGEQYF. The sequence in DNA is TGTGCCAGCAGCGCCATCACGGGGACAGGTTTGGGAGAGCAGTACTTC.